This TCR beta chain was retrieved from a study of PD-1 blockade in mismatch repair-deficient tumors. Study overall: Patients had over ten mismatch repair-deficient cancer types and were previously treated and progressing.

Some clones are missing from TCRdb's copy, which holds only in-frame ones; the method was immunoSEQ multiplex PCR. The table lists approximately 100,000 clones, over 75% of them singletons, with 6.3% in the top ten. V gave up 4 bases and J gave up 5 bases; unmatched junction bases: 13. Germline CDR1 reads SGHNT; CDR2 reads YENEEA. The CDR3 consists of 16 residues. Sequencing was performed on peripheral blood, taken roughly 36 weeks after starting pembrolizumab. The sequence came from an adult with mismatch repair-deficient cancer. The chain recombines TRBV11-3 with TRBJ2-5; 7 bases match TRBD2. CDR3: CASSSQGGRASETQYF. CDR3 bases: TGTGCCAGCAGCTCGCAGGGAGGGAGGGCATCGGAGACCCAGTACTTC. Looking up the rest from reference TRBV11-3 and TRBJ2-5 gives the full variable domain: EAGVVQSPRYKIIEKKQPVAFWCNPISGHNTLYWYLQNLGQGPELLIRYENEEAVDDSQLPKDRFSAERLKGVDSTLKIQPAELGDSAVYLCASSSQGGRASETQYFGPGTRLLVL.